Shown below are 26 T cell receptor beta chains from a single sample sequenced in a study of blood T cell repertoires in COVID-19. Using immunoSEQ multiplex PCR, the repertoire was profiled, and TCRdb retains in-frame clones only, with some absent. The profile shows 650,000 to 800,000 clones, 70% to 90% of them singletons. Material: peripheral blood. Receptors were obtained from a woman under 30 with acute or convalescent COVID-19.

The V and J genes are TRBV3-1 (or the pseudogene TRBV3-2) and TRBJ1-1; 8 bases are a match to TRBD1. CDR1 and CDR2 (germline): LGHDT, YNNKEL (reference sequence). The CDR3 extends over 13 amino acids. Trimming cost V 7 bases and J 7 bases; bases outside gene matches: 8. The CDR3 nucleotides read TGTGCCAGCACCCAGACAGGGGTAGGTGAAGCTTTCTTT. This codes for CASTQTGVGEAFF.

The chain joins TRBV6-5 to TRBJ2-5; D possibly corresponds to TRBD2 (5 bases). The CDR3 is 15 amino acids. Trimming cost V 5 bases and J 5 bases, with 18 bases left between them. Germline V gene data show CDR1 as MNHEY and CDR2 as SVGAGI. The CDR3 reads CASSPNRGTGETQYF. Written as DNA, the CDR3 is TGTGCCAGCAGTCCGAACCGGGGAACGGGGGAGACCCAGTACTTC.

The CDR3 reads CASSPPALAGHNEQFF. The CDR3 DNA reads as TGTGCCAGCAGCCCTCCCGCCCTAGCGGGGCACAATGAGCAGTTCTTC. The rearrangement joins TRBV11-2 to TRBJ2-1; TRBD2 matches at 9 bases. This CDR3 has 16 amino acids. CDR1 is SGHAT and CDR2 is FQNNGV in the germline V gene. V trimming: 5 bases; J trimming: 5 bases; junction bases outside the gene matches: 10.

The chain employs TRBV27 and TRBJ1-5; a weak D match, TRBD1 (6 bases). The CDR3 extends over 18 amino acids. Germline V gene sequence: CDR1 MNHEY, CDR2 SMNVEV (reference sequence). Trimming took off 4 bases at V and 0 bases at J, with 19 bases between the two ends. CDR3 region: CASSSVRGALISNQPQHF. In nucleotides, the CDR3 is TGTGCCAGCAGTTCTGTCAGGGGCGCCCTCATTAGCAATCAGCCCCAGCATTTT.

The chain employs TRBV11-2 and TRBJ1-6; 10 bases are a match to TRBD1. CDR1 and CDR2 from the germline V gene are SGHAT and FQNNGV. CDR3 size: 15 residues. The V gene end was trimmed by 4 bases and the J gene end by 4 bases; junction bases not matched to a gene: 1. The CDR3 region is CASSSDRGYNSPLHF. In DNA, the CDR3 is TGTGCCAGCAGCTCGGACAGGGGGTATAATTCACCCCTCCACTTT.

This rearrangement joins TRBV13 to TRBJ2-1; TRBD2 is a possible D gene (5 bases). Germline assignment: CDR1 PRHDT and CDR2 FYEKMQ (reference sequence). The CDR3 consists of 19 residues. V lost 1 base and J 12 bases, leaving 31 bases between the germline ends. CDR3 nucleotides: TGTGCCAGCAGCTTAGAATCTATCGCCGGTCCGAGGCAGTCACGGGGGCAGTTCTTC. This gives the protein CASSLESIAGPRQSRGQFF.

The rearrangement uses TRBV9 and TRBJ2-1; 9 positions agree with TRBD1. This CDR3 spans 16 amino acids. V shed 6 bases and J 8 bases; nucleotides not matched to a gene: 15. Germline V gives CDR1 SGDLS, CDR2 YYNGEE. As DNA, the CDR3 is TGTGCCAGCACCTTAACGGGACAGGGAAGAGGCTATGAGCAGTTCTTC. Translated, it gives CASTLTGQGRGYEQFF.

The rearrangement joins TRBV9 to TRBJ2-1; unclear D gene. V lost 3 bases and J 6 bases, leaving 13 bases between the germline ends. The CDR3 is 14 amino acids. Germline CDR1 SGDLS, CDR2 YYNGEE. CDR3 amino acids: CASSASQVTNEQFF. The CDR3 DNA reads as TGTGCCAGCAGCGCAAGCCAGGTCACCAATGAGCAGTTCTTC. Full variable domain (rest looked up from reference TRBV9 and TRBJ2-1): DSGVTQTPKHLITATGQRVTLRCSPRSGDLSVYWYQQSLDQGLQFLIQYYNGEERAKGNILERFSAQQFPDLHSELNLSSLELGDSALYFCASSASQVTNEQFFGPGTRLTVL.

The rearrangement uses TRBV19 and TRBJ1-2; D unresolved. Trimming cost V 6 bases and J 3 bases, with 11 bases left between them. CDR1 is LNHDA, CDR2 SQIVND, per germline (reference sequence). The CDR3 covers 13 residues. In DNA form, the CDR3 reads TGTGCCAGTAGCCCTGCGATGTACTATGGCTACACCTTC. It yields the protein CASSPAMYYGYTF.

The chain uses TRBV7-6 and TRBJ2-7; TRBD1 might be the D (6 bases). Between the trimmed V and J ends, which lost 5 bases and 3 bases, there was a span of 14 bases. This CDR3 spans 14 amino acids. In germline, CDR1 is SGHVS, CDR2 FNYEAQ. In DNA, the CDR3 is TGTGCCAGCAGCCAACAGGGTCGGGGCTACGAGCAGTACTTC. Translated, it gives CASSQQGRGYEQYF.

The CDR3 DNA reads TGTGCCAGCAGCCGCGGACAGGGTTTGGGGCAGTTCTTC. Translated: CASSRGQGLGQFF. The chain recombines TRBV6-2 or TRBV6-3 with TRBJ2-1; 8 bases align to TRBD1. The V and J ends lost 6 bases and 12 bases, in that order; junction bases with no gene match: 10. Germline CDR1 MNHEY, CDR2 SVGEGT. The CDR3 runs to 13 residues.

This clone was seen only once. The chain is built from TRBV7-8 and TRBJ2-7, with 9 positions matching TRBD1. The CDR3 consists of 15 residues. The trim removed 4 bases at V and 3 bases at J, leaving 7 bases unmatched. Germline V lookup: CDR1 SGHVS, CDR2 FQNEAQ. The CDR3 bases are TGTGCCAGCAGCTCGGGACAGGGTCCCCTCTACGAGCAGTACTTC. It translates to CASSSGQGPLYEQYF.

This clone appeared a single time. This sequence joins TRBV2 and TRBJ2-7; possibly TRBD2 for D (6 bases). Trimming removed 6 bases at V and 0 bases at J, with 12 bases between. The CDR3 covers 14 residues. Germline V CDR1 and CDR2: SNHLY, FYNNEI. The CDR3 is CASSQPEGSYEQYF. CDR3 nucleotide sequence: TGTGCCAGCAGCCAACCGGAGGGCTCCTACGAGCAGTACTTC.

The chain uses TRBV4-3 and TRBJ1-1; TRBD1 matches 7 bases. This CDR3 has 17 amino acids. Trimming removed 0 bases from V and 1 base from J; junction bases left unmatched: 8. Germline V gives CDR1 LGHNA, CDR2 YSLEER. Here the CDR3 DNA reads TGCGCCAGCAGCCAAGATTGGACAGGTTCCACGAACACTGAAGCTTTCTTT. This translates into CASSQDWTGSTNTEAFF.

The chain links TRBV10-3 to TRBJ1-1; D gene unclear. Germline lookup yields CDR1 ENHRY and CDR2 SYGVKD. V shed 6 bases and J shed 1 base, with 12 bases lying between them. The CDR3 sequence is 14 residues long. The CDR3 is CAIRIGGGNTEAFF. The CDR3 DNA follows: TGTGCCATCAGGATTGGAGGCGGGAACACTGAAGCTTTCTTT.

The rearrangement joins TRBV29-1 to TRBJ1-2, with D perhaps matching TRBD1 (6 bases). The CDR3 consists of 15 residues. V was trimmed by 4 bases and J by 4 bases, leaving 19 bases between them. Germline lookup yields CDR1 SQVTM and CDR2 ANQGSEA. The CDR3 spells CSVGVMAGATYGYTF. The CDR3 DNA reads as TGCAGCGTTGGGGTCATGGCAGGGGCTACCTATGGCTACACCTTC.

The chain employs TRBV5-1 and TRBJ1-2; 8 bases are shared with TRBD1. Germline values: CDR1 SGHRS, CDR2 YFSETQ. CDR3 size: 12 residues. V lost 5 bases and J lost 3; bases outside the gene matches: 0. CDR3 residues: CASRDRDYGYTF. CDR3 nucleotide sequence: TGCGCCAGCAGGGACAGGGACTATGGCTACACCTTC.

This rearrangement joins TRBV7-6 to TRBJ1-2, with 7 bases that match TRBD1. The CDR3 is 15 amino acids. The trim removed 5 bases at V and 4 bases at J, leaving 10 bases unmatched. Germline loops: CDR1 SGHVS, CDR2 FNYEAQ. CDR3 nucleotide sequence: TGTGCCAGCAGCCCCCGACAGGGTGACGGCTATGGCTACACCTTC. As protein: CASSPRQGDGYGYTF.

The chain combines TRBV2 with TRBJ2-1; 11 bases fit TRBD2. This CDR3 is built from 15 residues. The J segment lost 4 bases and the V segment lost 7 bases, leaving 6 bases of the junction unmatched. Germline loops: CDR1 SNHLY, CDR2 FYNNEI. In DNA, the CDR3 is TGTGCCAGCATGCCCGGGACTAGCGGATACAATGAGCAGTTCTTC. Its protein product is CASMPGTSGYNEQFF.

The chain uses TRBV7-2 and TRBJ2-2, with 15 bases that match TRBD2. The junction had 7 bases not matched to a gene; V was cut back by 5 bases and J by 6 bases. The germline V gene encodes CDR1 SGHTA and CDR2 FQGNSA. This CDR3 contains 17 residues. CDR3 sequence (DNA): TGTGCCAGCAGCCCTCCTGGACTAGCGGGGGGGTCCGGGGAGCTGTTTTTT. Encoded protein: CASSPPGLAGGSGELFF. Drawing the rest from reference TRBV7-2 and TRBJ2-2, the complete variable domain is GAGVSQSPSNKVTEKGKDVELRCDPISGHTALYWYRQSLGQGLEFLIYFQGNSAPDKSGLPSDRFSAERTGGSVSTLTIQRTQQEDSAVYLCASSPPGLAGGSGELFFGEGSRLTVL.

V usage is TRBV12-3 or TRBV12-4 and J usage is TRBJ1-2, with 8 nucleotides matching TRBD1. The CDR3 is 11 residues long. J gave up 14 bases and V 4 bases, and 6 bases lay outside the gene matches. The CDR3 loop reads CASSSGQGLTF. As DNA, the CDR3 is TGTGCCAGCAGTTCCGGACAGGGATTAACCTTC.

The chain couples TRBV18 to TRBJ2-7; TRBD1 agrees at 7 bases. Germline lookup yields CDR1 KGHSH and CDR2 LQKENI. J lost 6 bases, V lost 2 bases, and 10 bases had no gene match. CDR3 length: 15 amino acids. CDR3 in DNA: TGTGCCAGCTCACCATCCCGACAGGGCTTGGGCGAGCAGTACTTC. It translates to CASSPSRQGLGEQYF.

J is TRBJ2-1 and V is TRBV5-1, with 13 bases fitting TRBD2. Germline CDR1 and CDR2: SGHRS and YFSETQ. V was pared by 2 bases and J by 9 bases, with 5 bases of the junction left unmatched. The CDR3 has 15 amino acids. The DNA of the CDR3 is TGCGCCAGCAGCTTTTCGGGACTAGCGGGGTTTGAGCAGTTCTTC. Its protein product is CASSFSGLAGFEQFF.

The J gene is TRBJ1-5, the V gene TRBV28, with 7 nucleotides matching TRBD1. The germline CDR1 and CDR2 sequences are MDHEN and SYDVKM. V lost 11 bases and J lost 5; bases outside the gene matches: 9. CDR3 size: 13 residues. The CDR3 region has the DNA TGTGCCGAGAGCAGGGGGAATTATCAGCCCCAGCATTTT. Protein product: CAESRGNYQPQHF.

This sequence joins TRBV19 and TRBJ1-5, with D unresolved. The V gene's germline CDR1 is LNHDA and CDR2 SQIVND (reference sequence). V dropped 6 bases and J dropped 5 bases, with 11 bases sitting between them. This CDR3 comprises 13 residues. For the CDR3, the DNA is TGTGCCAGTAGCCCAGTTTTCGATCAGCCCCAGCATTTT. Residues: CASSPVFDQPQHF.

Here the CDR3 reads CASSIEGVRQPQHF. CDR3 DNA sequence: TGTGCCAGTAGTATAGAAGGGGTGCGTCAGCCCCAGCATTTT. The chain employs TRBV19 and TRBJ1-5; D is possibly TRBD1 (5 bases). The ends were cut back, 0 bases at V and 6 bases at J, with 9 bases in the middle. Looked up from germline, CDR1 is LNHDA and CDR2 is SQIVND (reference sequence). CDR3 length: 14 residues.